Only one count was recorded for the clone carrying this T cell receptor beta chain. This entry comes from a study of technical replicates of blood from four donors. Some clones are missing from TCRdb's copy, which holds only in-frame ones; the method was immunoSEQ multiplex PCR. Seen here are roughly 66,000 clones, more than 75% observed once, and the top ten hold roughly 4.6%. V dropped 4 bases and J dropped 7; count of bases not matched to a gene: 12. There are 16 residues in the CDR3. Germline V gene data show CDR1 as SEHNR and CDR2 as FQNEAQ (reference sequence). The rearrangement joins TRBV7-9 to TRBJ2-1; TRBD1 matches 8 bases. The source material was PBMCs. This clonotype was obtained from a human donor in good health. Some clones in this sample may be carry-over from other donors' samples. The CDR3 region is CASSSRGQGADNEQFF. The DNA of the CDR3 is TGTGCCAGCAGCTCAAGGGGGCAGGGGGCGGATAATGAGCAGTTCTTC.